A single sample gave rise to the 9 T cell receptor beta chains below, sequenced in a study of T cells in Graves' hyperthyroidism and ophthalmopathy. From RNA transcripts, TCR beta CDR3 regions were amplified. TCR CDR3 underwent first-round RT-PCR with the HTBI primer set. MiXCR was run by TCRdb on the multiplex PCR reads, yielding one entry per CDR3 protein. Seen here are under 400,000 distinct CDR3 sequences, 15% to 19% observed once, and the top ten hold around a quarter. The source material was blood. These receptors came from a woman aged 18-30 years with Graves' hyperthyroidism that later progressed to Graves' ophthalmopathy.

Regarding this clonotype: With a much larger clone just one base away, this may be a read error. The chain couples TRBV7-2 to TRBJ2-1, with 11 bases aligning to TRBD2. The DNA end favors TRBJ2-7, so the J call may be wrong. The germline V gene encodes CDR1 SGHTA and CDR2 FQGNSA. CDR3 length: 15 amino acids. The DNA of the CDR3 is TGTGCCAGCAGCCCCGGGACTAGCGGTGTGAATGAGCAGTACTTC. This encodes CASSPGTSGVNEQYF.

CDR3: CAIRTGDTGELFF. The DNA for the CDR3 is TGTGCCATTAGGACAGGGGACACCGGGGAGCTGTTTTTT. This chain uses TRBV6-2 or TRBV6-3 with TRBJ2-2; 9 nucleotides align to TRBD1. Losses at the gene ends were 10 bases for V and 3 bases for J; bases not matched to a gene: 3. Germline V lookup: CDR1 MNHEY, CDR2 SVGEGT. CDR3 size: 13 residues.

This clonotype appeared a few times. The chain recombines TRBV5-4 with TRBJ2-3, with 9 bases that match TRBD2. CDR1 and CDR2 from the germline V gene are SGHNT and YYREEE (reference sequence). The CDR3 spans 16 residues. Unmatched junction bases numbered 5, after V lost 2 bases and J lost 1 base. CDR3 coding DNA: TGTGCCAGCAGCTTACGACTAGCGGTACGCACAGATACGCAGTATTTT. Translated, it gives CASSLRLAVRTDTQYF.

About this clonotype: This may arise from a read error, as a much more abundant clone is one base away. CDR3 region: CASPPRQIQETQYF. DNA of the CDR3: TGTGCCAGCCCACCAAGACAGATTCAAGAGACCCAGTACTTC. V usage is TRBV18 and J usage is TRBJ2-5, with D possibly matching TRBD1 (5 bases). Germline lookup yields CDR1 KGHSH and CDR2 LQKENI. The CDR3 length is 14 residues.

This clonotype was found many times. The J gene is TRBJ2-7, the V gene TRBV5-1; D perhaps matches TRBD1 (5 bases). V was shortened by 4 bases and J by 0 bases, with 11 bases between the two germline ends. The germline gives CDR1 SGHRS, CDR2 YFSETQ. This CDR3 has 14 amino acids. The CDR3 loop is CASSADSPSYEQYF. For the CDR3, the DNA is TGCGCCAGCAGCGCCGACAGTCCCTCCTACGAGCAGTACTTC.

This clonotype was seen a handful of times. This chain links TRBV9 with TRBJ2-7, with 14 positions matching TRBD2. This CDR3 contains 16 residues. Germline values: CDR1 SGDLS, CDR2 YYNGEE. J gave up 5 bases and V 3 bases, and 7 bases lay outside the gene matches. CDR3 sequence (DNA): TGTGCCAGCAGCGCAGAAGGGGGACTAGCGGGAGACGAGCAGTACTTC. Amino acid sequence: CASSAEGGLAGDEQYF.

The chain links TRBV24-1 to TRBJ1-5; the D is unclear. This CDR3 contains 12 residues. CDR1 is KGHDR, CDR2 SFDVKD, per germline. The V end was cut by 11 bases, the J end by 3 bases, with 10 bases between. CDR3 loop: CAIQGPNQPQHF. In nucleotides, the CDR3 is TGTGCCATTCAAGGGCCCAATCAGCCCCAGCATTTT.

This clonotype has at least ten counts. The J gene is TRBJ1-5, the V gene TRBV20-1; 8 positions agree with TRBD1. CDR1 is DFQATT and CDR2 is SNEGSKA in the germline V gene (reference sequence). This CDR3 is built from 15 residues. Unmatched junction bases numbered 8, after V lost 0 bases and J lost 7 bases. DNA of the CDR3: TGCAGTGCTAGAGATCCCACAGGGGGAGGCCAGCCCCAGCATTTT. Translated: CSARDPTGGGQPQHF.

This clonotype was seen ten or more times. The chain links TRBV28 to TRBJ1-5; D not resolved. The V end was cut by 5 bases, the J end by 7 bases, with 9 bases between. Germline assignment: CDR1 MDHEN and CDR2 SYDVKM. The CDR3 consists of 12 residues. CDR3 nucleotides: TGTGCCAGCAGTACAATCGGGCAGCCCCAGCATTTT. This encodes CASSTIGQPQHF.